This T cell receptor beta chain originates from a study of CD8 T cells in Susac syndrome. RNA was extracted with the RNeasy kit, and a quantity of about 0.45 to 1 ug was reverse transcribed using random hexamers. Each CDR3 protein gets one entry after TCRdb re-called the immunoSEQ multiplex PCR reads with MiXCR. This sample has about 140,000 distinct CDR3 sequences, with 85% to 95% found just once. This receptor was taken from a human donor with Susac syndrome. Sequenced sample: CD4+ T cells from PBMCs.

CDR3 sequence: CASSRRQGYTEAFF. The CDR3 bases are TGTGCCAGCTCACGAAGACAGGGGTACACTGAAGCTTTCTTT. The gene calls are TRBV18 and TRBJ1-1; TRBD1 matches at 8 bases. V trimming: 4 bases; J trimming: 3 bases; junction bases outside the gene matches: 4. Germline values: CDR1 KGHSH, CDR2 LQKENI. CDR3 length: 14 amino acids.